Each of the 13 T cell receptor beta chains below was sequenced from the same sample in a study of somatic mutations in cytotoxic T cells in rheumatoid arthritis. The protocol was immunoSEQ multiplex PCR, while the TCRdb copy is restricted to in-frame clones and leaves out a portion. Found here are some 7,400 clones, 60% of them singletons; the top ten hold approximately 20%. Input material: CD8+ T cells sorted from blood. These receptor sequences come from a woman aged 40 to 50 in good health.

This rearrangement joins TRBV7-2 to TRBJ2-7, with a possible D match to TRBD1 (5 bases). Germline V gives CDR1 SGHTA, CDR2 FQGNSA. The V end was cut by 5 bases, the J end by 2 bases, with 16 bases between. This CDR3 comprises 15 residues. CDR3: CASSQWGDRTYEQYF. CDR3 nucleotides: TGTGCCAGCAGCCAGTGGGGCGATCGTACCTACGAGCAGTACTTC.

This clone has a handful of counts. V and J are TRBV10-1 and TRBJ1-2, with D possibly matching TRBD1 (5 bases). CDR3 length: 13 residues. Germline assignment: CDR1 WNHNN and CDR2 SYGVQD (reference sequence). Trimming removed 2 bases from V and 6 bases from J, with 10 bases in between. The CDR3 is CASSEDRGDGYTF. The CDR3 bases are TGCGCCAGCAGTGAGGATAGAGGGGATGGCTACACCTTC.

The rearrangement joins TRBV6-5 to TRBJ1-5; TRBD1 aligns across 7 bases. Germline assignment: CDR1 MNHEY and CDR2 SVGAGI. CDR3 size: 15 residues. Unmatched junction bases numbered 8, after V lost 2 bases and J lost 7 bases. As DNA, the CDR3 is TGTGCCAGCAGTTACGGCAGGGGGTTCCGCCAGCCCCAGCATTTT. Its translation: CASSYGRGFRQPQHF.

This rearrangement joins TRBV9 to TRBJ2-1; perhaps TRBD2 as D (6 bases). This CDR3 comprises 16 residues. V was trimmed by 0 bases and J by 5 bases, leaving 15 bases between them. Per the germline V gene, CDR1 is SGDLS and CDR2 is YYNGEE. This CDR3 reads CASSVGVSGVNNEQFF. The CDR3 DNA is TGTGCCAGCAGCGTAGGGGTTAGCGGAGTCAACAATGAGCAGTTCTTC.

This clone is labeled as hyperexpanded. The chain recombines TRBV28 with TRBJ2-4; 12 nucleotides line up with TRBD1. V gave up 4 bases and J gave up 9 bases; unmatched junction bases: 16. CDR3 length: 18 residues. Germline CDR1 MDHEN, CDR2 SYDVKM. In nucleotides, the CDR3 is TGTGCCAGCAGTTCCCCCTTCGGGACAGGGGGCTTAAATCGCATTCAGTACTTC. Protein: CASSSPFGTGGLNRIQYF.

V gene TRBV6-1 combines with J gene TRBJ2-1; the match to TRBD2 covers 8 bases. Unmatched junction bases numbered 7, after V lost 3 bases and J lost 6 bases. Germline assignment: CDR1 MNHNS and CDR2 SASEGT. This CDR3 contains 15 residues. CDR3 sequence: CASSEWTSMGNEQFF. The CDR3 region has the DNA TGTGCCAGCAGTGAGTGGACTAGCATGGGCAATGAGCAGTTCTTC.

This clone was detected only once. The V gene is TRBV11-3, the J gene TRBJ2-7; D unclear. Between the trimmed V and J ends, which lost 1 base and 3 bases, there was a span of 10 bases. CDR1 is SGHNT, CDR2 YENEEA, per germline. CDR3 size: 14 residues. In DNA form, the CDR3 reads TGTGCCAGCAGCTTAGTAGAGGTTAACTACGAGCAGTACTTC. Translated: CASSLVEVNYEQYF.

The rearrangement links TRBV10-3 to TRBJ2-1; D is possibly TRBD2 (5 bases). V dropped 4 bases and J dropped 10 bases, with 11 bases sitting between them. The CDR3 extends over 12 amino acids. CDR1 and CDR2 from the germline V gene are ENHRY and SYGVKD. The CDR3 loop is CAISAGFGEQFF. The CDR3 DNA reads TGTGCCATCAGTGCGGGGTTTGGGGAGCAGTTCTTC.

V and J are TRBV18 and TRBJ2-1, with no clear D. This CDR3 is built from 14 residues. CDR1 and CDR2 (germline): KGHSH, LQKENI. Trimming shortened V by 3 bases and J by 3 bases, and 9 bases separated the two germline ends. The CDR3 spells CASSPRSDYNEQFF. The CDR3 DNA follows: TGTGCCAGCTCACCGAGGAGCGACTACAATGAGCAGTTCTTC.

V gene TRBV5-1 combines with J gene TRBJ2-1; 8 nucleotides align to TRBD1. Per germline, CDR1 SGHRS and CDR2 YFSETQ. The CDR3 sequence is 15 residues long. J lost 1 base, V lost 4 bases, and 4 bases had no gene match. The CDR3 coding sequence is TGCGCCAGCAGCCCCGGGGACAGGTCCTACAATGAGCAGTTCTTC. This encodes CASSPGDRSYNEQFF.

The chain uses TRBV4-2 and TRBJ2-1; D is tentatively TRBD1 or TRBD2 (5 bases each). This CDR3 comprises 18 residues. Trimming removed 0 bases from V and 3 bases from J, with 18 bases in between. Germline assignment: CDR1 LGHNA and CDR2 YNFKEQ. The CDR3 sequence is CASSQDLPMGVNYNEQFF. In DNA form, the CDR3 reads TGTGCCAGCAGCCAAGATCTCCCAATGGGGGTAAACTACAATGAGCAGTTCTTC.

The chain employs TRBV27 and TRBJ2-5, with D possibly called TRBD1 or TRBD2 (5 bases each). The V and J ends lost 8 bases and 1 base respectively, with 14 bases between them. This CDR3 contains 14 residues. Per the germline V gene, CDR1 is MNHEY and CDR2 is SMNVEV (reference sequence). The CDR3 DNA reads as TGTGCCAGCCAAAGTGGGACGGGCCAAGAGACCCAGTACTTC. Translating it yields CASQSGTGQETQYF.

The CDR3 coding sequence is TGTGCCAGCAGCAGGGACCCGTTCAATGAGCAGTTCTTC. It encodes CASSRDPFNEQFF. This chain joins TRBV11-3 and TRBJ2-1; tentatively, D is TRBD1 or TRBD2 (5 bases each). Germline CDR1 is SGHNT and CDR2 is YENEEA. The germline V and J ends were trimmed by 5 bases and 6 bases, with 11 bases remaining between them. This CDR3 has 13 residues.